This T cell receptor beta chain was sequenced during a study of CD8 T cells in Susac syndrome. Study in general: Among the Susac syndrome patients sequenced, five or six had active disease and 8 or 9 were in remission. When blood was collected, patients with Susac syndrome were therapy-naive, were taking corticosteroids, or were receiving intravenous immunoglobulin alone. Regarding the study as a whole: The authors acknowledged that the study's TCR sequencing and HLA analysis involved relatively few individuals.

Random-hexamer reverse transcription was applied to roughly 0.45 to 1 ug RNA. In TCRdb, the immunoSEQ multiplex PCR reads were re-called with MiXCR into one record per CDR3 protein. The sample shows some 110,000 distinct CDR3 sequences, over 90% of them seen only once. As concerns this clonotype: Its antigen is still unknown.

The ends were cut back, 3 bases at V and 3 bases at J, with 8 bases in the middle. The CDR3 length is 14 residues. In contrast to the negatively isolated CD8+ and CD4+ T cells, TEMRA cells were FACS-enriched. This clonotype was sampled from a human donor with Susac syndrome. This rearrangement joins TRBV12-3 or TRBV12-4 to TRBJ1-4, with D unclear. The sequenced sample consisted of CD4+ T cells from PBMCs. The CDR3 region has the DNA TGTGCCAGCAGTTTTGGGTCACCTAATGAAAAACTGTTTTTT. It encodes CASSFGSPNEKLFF.